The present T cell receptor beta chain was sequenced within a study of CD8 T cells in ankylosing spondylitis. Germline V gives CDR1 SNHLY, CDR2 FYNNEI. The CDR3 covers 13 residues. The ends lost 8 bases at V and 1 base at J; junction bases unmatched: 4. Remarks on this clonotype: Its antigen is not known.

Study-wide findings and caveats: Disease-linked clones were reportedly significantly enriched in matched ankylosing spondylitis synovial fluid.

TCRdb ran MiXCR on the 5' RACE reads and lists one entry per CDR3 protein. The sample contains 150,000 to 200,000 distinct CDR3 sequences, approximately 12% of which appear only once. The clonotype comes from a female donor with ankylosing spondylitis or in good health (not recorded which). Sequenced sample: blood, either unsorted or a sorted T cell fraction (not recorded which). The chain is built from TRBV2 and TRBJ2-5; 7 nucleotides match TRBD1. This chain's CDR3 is CASGRGIQETQYF. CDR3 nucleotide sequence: TGTGCCAGCGGCAGGGGGATCCAAGAGACCCAGTACTTC.